The T cell receptor (beta chain) described here comes from a study of blood T cell repertoires in COVID-19 (dated by TCRdb to 2018 to 2021). For the study in its entirety: Samples covering the acute and convalescent phases of COVID-19 were provided by collaborators in the United States, Italy and Spain. The material from the prospective study consisted of cDNA or gDNA derived from T cells, B-cell-depleted T cells, or PBMCs. The dataset comprised deeply sampled blood TCRbeta repertoires from subjects exposed to, actively infected with, or recovered from COVID-19. The repertoires were made available in a free public database intended to serve as a resource for research on the immune response to SARS-CoV-2. Samples came from the ongoing ImmuneRACE study (first 160 participants) plus 1,254 subjects from 6 global collaborators. Sample metadata almost always included a de-identified subject ID, COVID-19 status, age in years and sex. HLA class I and class II types, where available, came from metadata supplied by the sample provider rather than from assay-based typing. Study-wide conclusions, independent of this receptor: Clinical and demographic metadata were provided uncurated, with the amount varying by source and participant.

The immunoSEQ Assay, a bias-controlled multiplex PCR, was used to amplify TCRbeta CDR3 regions from genomic DNA. The authors processed their data as follows. The number of nucleated cells in each sample was estimated from the amplification of reference gene primers within the assay. To quantify the absolute abundance of each unique TCRbeta CDR3 rearrangement, sequence reads were collapsed and filtered. Productive Simpson clonality was computed per sample as the square root of Simpson's diversity index over productive rearrangements. TCRdb obtained this table from immuneACCESS and retained in-frame rearrangements with V and J assigned. These tables miss some clones; where compared with another copy, unresolved V genes account for less than half of the shortfall, and the remainder is unexplained. V, J and clone size are those of that table, while D and trimming were read from the DNA. In all, the sample holds 150,000 to 200,000 clones, and 88% of those were seen once. The ten largest clones represent roughly 4.7% of the sample.

The CDR3 goes from the cysteine to the phenylalanine over 13 residues. The sequence is cut down to CDR3 DNA, 39 bases in frame from base 1. Trimming removed 0 bases from V and 7 bases from J; the gene matches leave 3 bases unexplained. The germline V gene specifies SGHAT as CDR1 and FQNNGV as CDR2. Each collaborating institution followed its own protocols to collect whole blood in K2EDTA tubes. For TCRbeta analysis, collaborators shipped samples as frozen whole blood, isolated PBMCs, or DNA extracted from either of those sample types. This clone has a handful of counts. The antigen it binds to is not known. Base qualities are not provided; no much larger clone lies one nucleotide away.

The source is a human donor in a cohort sampled during active COVID-19. The sequenced sample was peripheral blood. In this chain, TRBV11-2 is recombined with TRBJ2-7, and 7 bases in between align with TRBD1. The bases are TGTGCCAGCAGCTTAGAAGCAGGGGGAGAGCAGTACTTC. Its coded protein is CASSLEAGGEQYF. With the rest looked up from the reference TRBV11-2 and TRBJ2-7 genes rather than sequenced, the full variable domain is EAGVAQSPRYKIIEKRQSVAFWCNPISGHATLYWYQQILGQGPKLLIQFQNNGVVDDSQLPKDRFSAERLKGVDSTLKIQPAKLEDSAVYLCASSLEAGGEQYFGPGTRLTVT.